Sequencing of this T cell receptor (beta chain) was carried out in a study of blood T cells in healthy people across ages (dated by TCRdb to the mid-2010s). Regarding the study in general: Template switching captured roughly one uniquely barcoded TCR beta cDNA molecule per two T cells in model experiments. For two donors (one aged 18 to 30 and one aged 80 or older), the study analyzed two additional independent replicas of 1 million unique cDNA reads from the same blood draw. The study measured age-related changes in TCR beta repertoire diversity using deep sequencing normalized with unique cDNA molecular identifiers. Donors of different ages were randomly distributed across sequencing lanes to avoid experimental bias. The donors were divided into four age groups: young (average roughly 17 years), middle-aged (under 40), aged (around 67) and long-lived (roughly 82). The research as a whole found: There was a strong correlation between observed TCR beta diversity and the percentage of naive T cells measured by flow cytometry. Bulk unsorted PBMC profiling prevented conclusive comparison of naive and antigen-experienced compartments. Observed TCR beta diversity per million T cells fell roughly linearly with age, and a significant reduction was already apparent by age around 40. Estimates of total diversity based on one million sequenced T cells were considered lower bounds and underestimates. Because donor CMV infection status was unknown, age-related changes in expanded clonotypes were potentially confounded. Compared with the aged group, the long-lived group had more naive CD4+ T cells, fewer expanded clones and increased TCR diversity, suggesting age selection.

The method was 5' RACE. Instrument used: Illumina HiSeq 2500. A second roughly 6 to 12 cycle PCR used a sample-barcoded 5' primer and a J-beta primer mix. A unique molecular identifier was introduced onto each TCR beta cDNA molecule by a template-switch 5' adaptor carrying 12 random nucleotides. Each sample yielded at least 2.5 million CDR3-containing paired-end reads. First-strand cDNA synthesis was performed from all RNA using the Mint cDNA synthesis kit, with priming by a TRBC-specific oligonucleotide. Following uracil-DNA glycosylase treatment, a first 18-cycle PCR with universal primers M1SS and BC2_uni_R was performed on all cDNA. The authors' pipeline ran thus. For normalization, 1 million high-quality reads, each with a distinct molecular identifier, were randomly selected from each sample. Instead of being binned into consensus sequences, reads with shared molecular identifiers were discarded. MiTCR, run with a Q25 quality threshold and the strictest error-elimination algorithm, handled CDR3 identification, clonotype clustering and error correction. A nonparametric unseen species model with Euler transformation was used to estimate lower-bound total TCR beta diversity. TCRdb reprocessed the public reads (quality trimming at Q25 with fastp, clone calling with MiXCR) and kept in-frame beta chains. Records with the same CDR3 protein are collapsed into one entry carrying the most frequent genes and DNA. These V and J calls originate from TCRdb's pipeline instead of the authors' own analysis. Across this sample there are roughly 790,000 distinct CDR3 sequences, with roughly two fifths seen only once. 20% to 25% of the sample lies in the top ten.

This clonotype showed up just a few times. This clone's antigen is unknown. Base qualities are not provided; no much larger clone lies one nucleotide away. The CDR1 and CDR2 encoded by the germline V gene are ENHRY and SYGVKD. The germline V and J ends show losses of 4 bases and 4 bases respectively, and no gene match explains 10 bases of the junction. There are 16 amino acids in the CDR3, from cysteine to phenylalanine inclusive. The sequence is cut down to CDR3 DNA, 48 bases in frame from base 1. Donors were about 36 systemically healthy Caucasian individuals from Russia aged about 6 to 100 years. Approximately 10 milliliters of peripheral blood were collected from each donor into EDTA-treated Vacutainer tubes. PBMCs were isolated by Ficoll-Paque density-gradient centrifugation, with at least 6 million obtained per sample. Trizol reagent was used to extract total RNA from PBMCs, with at least 5 micrograms per sample. For every donor, an aliquot of PBMCs went through flow cytometry to measure the percentages of naive CD45RAhigh/CD27high T cells.

The receptor comes from a woman in her sixties or seventies in good health. The V gene is TRBV10-3 and the J gene is TRBJ2-3; 8 central bases correspond to TRBD2. The source material was blood. For the CDR3, the sequence is CAISAISGRAADTQYF. The bases read TGTGCCATCAGTGCGATCTCCGGGAGGGCCGCAGATACGCAGTATTTT.